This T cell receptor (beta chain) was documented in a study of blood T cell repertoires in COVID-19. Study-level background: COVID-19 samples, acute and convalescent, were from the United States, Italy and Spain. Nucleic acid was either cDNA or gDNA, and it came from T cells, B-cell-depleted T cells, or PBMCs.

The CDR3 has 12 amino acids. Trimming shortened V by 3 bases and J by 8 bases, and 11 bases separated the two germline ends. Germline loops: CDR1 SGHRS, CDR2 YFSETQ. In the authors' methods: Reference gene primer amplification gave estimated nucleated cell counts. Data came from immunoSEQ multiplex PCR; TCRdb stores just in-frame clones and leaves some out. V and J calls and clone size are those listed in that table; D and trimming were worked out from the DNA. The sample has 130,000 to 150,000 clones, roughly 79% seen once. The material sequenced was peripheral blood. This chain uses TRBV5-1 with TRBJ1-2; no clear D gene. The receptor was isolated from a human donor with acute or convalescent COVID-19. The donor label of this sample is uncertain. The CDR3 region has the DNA TGCGCCAGCAGCTGGGAGAGCCGCGGCTACACCTTC. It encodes CASSWESRGYTF.